This T cell receptor (beta chain) was recorded in a study of blood T cell repertoires in COVID-19. Produced via immunoSEQ multiplex PCR; TCRdb's table is partial and in-frame only. The table shows under 150,000 clones, with approximately 86% occurring only once. The receptor was derived from a woman between 50 and 59 years old who had recovered from COVID-19. The sequenced sample was peripheral blood.

Here the CDR3 DNA reads TGCGCCAGCAGCTCACAGGGTCCAAATTCACCCCTCCACTTT. It encodes CASSSQGPNSPLHF. The genes are TRBV5-1 and TRBJ1-6; weak D call: TRBD1 (6 bases). Germline V gene data show CDR1 as SGHRS and CDR2 as YFSETQ. This CDR3 spans 14 amino acids. The germline V and J ends were trimmed by 3 bases and 7 bases, with 11 bases remaining between them.